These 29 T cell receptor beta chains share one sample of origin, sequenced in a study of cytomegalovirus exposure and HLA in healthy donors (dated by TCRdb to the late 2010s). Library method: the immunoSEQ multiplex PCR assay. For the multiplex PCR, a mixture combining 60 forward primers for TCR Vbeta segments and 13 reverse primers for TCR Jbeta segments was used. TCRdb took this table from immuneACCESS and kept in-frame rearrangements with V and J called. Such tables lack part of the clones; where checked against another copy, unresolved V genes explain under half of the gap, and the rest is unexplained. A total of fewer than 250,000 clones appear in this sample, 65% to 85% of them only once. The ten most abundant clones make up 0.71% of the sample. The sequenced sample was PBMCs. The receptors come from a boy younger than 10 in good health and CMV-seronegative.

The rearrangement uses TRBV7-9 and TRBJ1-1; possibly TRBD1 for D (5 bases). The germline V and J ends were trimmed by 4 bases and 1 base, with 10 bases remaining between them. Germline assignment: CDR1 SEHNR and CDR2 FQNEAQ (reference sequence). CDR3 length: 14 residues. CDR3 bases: TGTGCCAGCAGCTATACAGGTTGGAACACTGAAGCTTTCTTT. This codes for CASSYTGWNTEAFF. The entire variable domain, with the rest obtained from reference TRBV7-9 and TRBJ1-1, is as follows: DTGVSQNPRHKITKRGQNVTFRCDPISEHNRLYWYRQTLGQGPEFLTYFQNEAQLEKSRLLSDRFSAERPKGSFSTLEIQRTEQGDSAMYLCASSYTGWNTEAFFGQGTRLTVV.

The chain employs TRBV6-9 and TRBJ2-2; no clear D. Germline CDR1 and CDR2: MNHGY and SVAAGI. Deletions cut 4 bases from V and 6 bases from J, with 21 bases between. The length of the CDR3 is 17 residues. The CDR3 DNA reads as TGTGCCAGCAGTTCCAATGACTGGTCGTTTGTAGCCGGGGAGCTGTTTTTT. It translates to CASSSNDWSFVAGELFF.

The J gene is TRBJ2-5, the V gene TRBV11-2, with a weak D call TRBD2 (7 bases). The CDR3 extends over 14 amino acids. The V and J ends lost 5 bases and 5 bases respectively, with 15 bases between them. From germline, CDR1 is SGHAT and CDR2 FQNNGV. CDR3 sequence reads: CASSTGGASETQYF. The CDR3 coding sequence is TGTGCCAGCAGCACGGGGGGCGCGAGCGAGACCCAGTACTTC.

The CDR3 DNA follows: TGTGCCAGCAGCCGATTGGGGACAGGGGGCGCAAGGACTGAAGCTTTCTTT. This encodes CASSRLGTGGARTEAFF. The chain links TRBV27 to TRBJ1-1; TRBD1 matches at 12 bases. The CDR3 length is 17 residues. The junction had 13 bases not matched to a gene; V was cut back by 6 bases and J by 5 bases. The germline V gene encodes CDR1 MNHEY and CDR2 SMNVEV (reference sequence).

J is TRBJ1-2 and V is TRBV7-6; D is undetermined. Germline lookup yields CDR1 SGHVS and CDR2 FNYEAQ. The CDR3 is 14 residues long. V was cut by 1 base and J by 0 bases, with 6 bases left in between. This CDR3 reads CASSLGHPNYGYTF. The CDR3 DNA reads TGTGCCAGCAGCTTAGGGCACCCTAACTATGGCTACACCTTC.

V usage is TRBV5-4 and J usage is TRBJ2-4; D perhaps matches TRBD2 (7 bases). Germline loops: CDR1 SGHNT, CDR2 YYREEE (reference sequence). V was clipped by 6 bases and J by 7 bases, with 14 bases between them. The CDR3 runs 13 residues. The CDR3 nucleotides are TGTGCCAGCACCCAAAAGGGGGGGAACATTCAGTACTTC. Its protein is CASTQKGGNIQYF.

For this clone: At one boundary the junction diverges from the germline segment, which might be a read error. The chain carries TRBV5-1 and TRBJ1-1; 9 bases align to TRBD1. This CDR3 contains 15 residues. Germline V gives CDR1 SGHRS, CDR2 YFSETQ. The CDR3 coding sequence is TGCGCCGGCAGCTTTGCGGGACAGGGCTTCTCTGAAGCTTTCTTT. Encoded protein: CAGSFAGQGFSEAFF.

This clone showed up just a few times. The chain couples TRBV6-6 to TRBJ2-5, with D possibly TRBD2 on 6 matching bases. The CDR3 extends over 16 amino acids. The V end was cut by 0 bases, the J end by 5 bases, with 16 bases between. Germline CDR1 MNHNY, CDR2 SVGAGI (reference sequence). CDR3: CASSYSEEIRGETQYF. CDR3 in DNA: TGTGCCAGCAGTTACTCTGAGGAAATCCGGGGGGAGACCCAGTACTTC.

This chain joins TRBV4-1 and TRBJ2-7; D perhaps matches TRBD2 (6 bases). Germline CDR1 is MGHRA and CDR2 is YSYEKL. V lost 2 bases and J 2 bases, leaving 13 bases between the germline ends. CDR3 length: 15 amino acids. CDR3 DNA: TGCGCCAGCAGCCAAAAGGACGGGAGCGCCTACGAGCAGTACTTC. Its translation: CASSQKDGSAYEQYF.

The CDR3 nucleotides are TGTGCCAGCAATTTACAGGTTACAAGGTTGCGGGGCTACACCTTC. Protein: CASNLQVTRLRGYTF. The chain joins TRBV2 to TRBJ1-2, with D possibly TRBD1 on 5 matching bases. The V gene's germline CDR1 is SNHLY and CDR2 FYNNEI. V was cut by 7 bases and J by 8 bases, with 23 bases left in between. The CDR3 totals 15 residues.

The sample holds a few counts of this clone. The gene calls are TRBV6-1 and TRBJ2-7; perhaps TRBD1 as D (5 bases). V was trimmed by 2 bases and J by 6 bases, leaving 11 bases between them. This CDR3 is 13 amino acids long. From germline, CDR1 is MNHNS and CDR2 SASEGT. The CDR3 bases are TGTGCCAGCAGTGAACGCTTAAGGGGCGAGCAGTACTTC. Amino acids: CASSERLRGEQYF.

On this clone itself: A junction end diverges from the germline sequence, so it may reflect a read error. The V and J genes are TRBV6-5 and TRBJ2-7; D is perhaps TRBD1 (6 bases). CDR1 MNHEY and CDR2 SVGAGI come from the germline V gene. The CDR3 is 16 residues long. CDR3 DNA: TGTACCAGCAGTTACTTTGTCGGGACACAAACCTACGAGCAGTACTTC. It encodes CTSSYFVGTQTYEQYF.

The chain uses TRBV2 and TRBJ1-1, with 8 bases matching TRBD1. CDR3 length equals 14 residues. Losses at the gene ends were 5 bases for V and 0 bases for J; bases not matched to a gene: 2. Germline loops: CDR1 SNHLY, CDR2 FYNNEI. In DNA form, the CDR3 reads TGTGCCAGCAGTTTACAGGGGGTGAACACTGAAGCTTTCTTT. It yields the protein CASSLQGVNTEAFF.

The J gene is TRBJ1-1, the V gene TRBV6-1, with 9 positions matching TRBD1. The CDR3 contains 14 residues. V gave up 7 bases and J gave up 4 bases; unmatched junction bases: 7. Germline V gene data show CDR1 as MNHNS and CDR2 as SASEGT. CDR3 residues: CASTKGQGSTEAFF. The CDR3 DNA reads TGTGCCAGCACTAAAGGACAGGGGAGCACTGAAGCTTTCTTT.

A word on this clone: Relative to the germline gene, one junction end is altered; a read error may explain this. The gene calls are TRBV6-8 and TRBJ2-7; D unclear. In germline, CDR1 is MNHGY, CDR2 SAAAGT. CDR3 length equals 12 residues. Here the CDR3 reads CASSYSLRSPAF. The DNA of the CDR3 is TGTGCCAGCAGTTACTCTCTACGTTCCCCAGCGTTC.

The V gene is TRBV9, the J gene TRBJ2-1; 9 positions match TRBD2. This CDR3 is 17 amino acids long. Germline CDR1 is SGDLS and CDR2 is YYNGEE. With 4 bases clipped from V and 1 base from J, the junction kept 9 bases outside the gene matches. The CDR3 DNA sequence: TGTGCCAGCAGCCCTCGGCAGCGGGAGGTTTCCTACAATGAGCAGTTCTTC. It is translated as CASSPRQREVSYNEQFF.

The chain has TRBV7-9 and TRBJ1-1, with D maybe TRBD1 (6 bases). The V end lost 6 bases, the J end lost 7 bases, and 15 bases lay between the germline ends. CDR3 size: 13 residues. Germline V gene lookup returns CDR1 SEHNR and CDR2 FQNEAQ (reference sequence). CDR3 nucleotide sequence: TGTGCCAGCAGGCAACAGGGTCAGGGTGAAGCTTTCTTT. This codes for CASRQQGQGEAFF.

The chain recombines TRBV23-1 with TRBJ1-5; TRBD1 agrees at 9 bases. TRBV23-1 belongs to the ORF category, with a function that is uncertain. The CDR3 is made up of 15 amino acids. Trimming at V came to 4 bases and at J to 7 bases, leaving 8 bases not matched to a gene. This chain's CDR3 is CASSPRTGVHQPQHF. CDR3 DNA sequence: TGCGCCAGCAGTCCCCGGACAGGGGTCCACCAGCCCCAGCATTTT.

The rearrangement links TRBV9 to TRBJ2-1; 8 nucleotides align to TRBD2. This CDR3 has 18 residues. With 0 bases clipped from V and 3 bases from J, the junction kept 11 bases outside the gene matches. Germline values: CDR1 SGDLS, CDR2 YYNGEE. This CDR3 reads CASSVDRLAIPFYNEQFF. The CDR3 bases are TGTGCCAGCAGCGTAGACCGACTAGCGATACCTTTCTACAATGAGCAGTTCTTC.

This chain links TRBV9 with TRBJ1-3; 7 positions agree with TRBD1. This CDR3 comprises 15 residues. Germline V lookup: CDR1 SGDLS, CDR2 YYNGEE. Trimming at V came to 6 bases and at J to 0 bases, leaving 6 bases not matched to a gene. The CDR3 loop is CASTATGNSGNTIYF. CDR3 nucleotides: TGTGCCAGCACTGCGACAGGGAACTCTGGAAACACCATATATTTT. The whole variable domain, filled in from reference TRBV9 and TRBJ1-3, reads DSGVTQTPKHLITATGQRVTLRCSPRSGDLSVYWYQQSLDQGLQFLIQYYNGEERAKGNILERFSAQQFPDLHSELNLSSLELGDSALYFCASTATGNSGNTIYFGEGSWLTVV.

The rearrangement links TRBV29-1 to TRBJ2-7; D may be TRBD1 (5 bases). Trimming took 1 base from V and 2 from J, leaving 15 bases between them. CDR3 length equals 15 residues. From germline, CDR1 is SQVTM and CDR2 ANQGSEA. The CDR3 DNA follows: TGCAGCGTTGAAGGAAGGGGTGACGATACCTACGAGCAGTACTTC. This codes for CSVEGRGDDTYEQYF.

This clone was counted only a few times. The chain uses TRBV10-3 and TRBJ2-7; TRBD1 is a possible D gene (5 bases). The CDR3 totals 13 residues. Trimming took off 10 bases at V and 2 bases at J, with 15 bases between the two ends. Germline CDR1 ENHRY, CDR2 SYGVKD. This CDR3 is CATGPLGAYEQYF. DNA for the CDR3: TGTGCCACCGGGCCCTTAGGGGCCTACGAGCAGTACTTC.

CDR3 DNA sequence: TGCGCCACCGCTGGAGACCACCAAGAGACCCAGTACTTC. Translating it yields CATAGDHQETQYF. The rearrangement links TRBV5-1 to TRBJ2-5; D unclear. V was trimmed by 9 bases and J by 0 bases, leaving 12 bases between them. The CDR3 is made up of 13 amino acids. Per germline, CDR1 SGHRS and CDR2 YFSETQ.

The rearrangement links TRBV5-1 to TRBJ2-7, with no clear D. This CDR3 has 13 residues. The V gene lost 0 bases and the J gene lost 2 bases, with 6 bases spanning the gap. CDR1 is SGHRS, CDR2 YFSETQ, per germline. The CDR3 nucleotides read TGCGCCAGCAGCTTGGATGTAGCCTACGAGCAGTACTTC. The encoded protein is CASSLDVAYEQYF.

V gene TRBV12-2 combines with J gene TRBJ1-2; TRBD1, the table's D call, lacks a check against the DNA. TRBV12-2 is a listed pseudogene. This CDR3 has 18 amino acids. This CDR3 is CASRLGGQGTLANYGYTF. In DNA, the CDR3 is TGTGCAAGTCGCTTAGGAGGACAGGGGACTTTAGCTAACTATGGCTACACCTTC.

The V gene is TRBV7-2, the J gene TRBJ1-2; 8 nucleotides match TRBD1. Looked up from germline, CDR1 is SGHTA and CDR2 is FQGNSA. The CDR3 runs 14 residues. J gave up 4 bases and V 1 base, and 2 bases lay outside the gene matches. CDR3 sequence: CASSLVGQVYGYTF. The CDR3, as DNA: TGTGCCAGCAGCTTAGTGGGACAGGTCTATGGCTACACCTTC.

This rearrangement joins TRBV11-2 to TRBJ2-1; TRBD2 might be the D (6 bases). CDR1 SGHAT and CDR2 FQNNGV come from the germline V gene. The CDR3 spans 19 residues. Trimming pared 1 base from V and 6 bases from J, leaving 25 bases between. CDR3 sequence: CASSLVFWRGDDPGNEQFF. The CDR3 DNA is TGTGCCAGCAGCTTAGTTTTTTGGCGGGGCGACGATCCCGGCAATGAGCAGTTCTTC.

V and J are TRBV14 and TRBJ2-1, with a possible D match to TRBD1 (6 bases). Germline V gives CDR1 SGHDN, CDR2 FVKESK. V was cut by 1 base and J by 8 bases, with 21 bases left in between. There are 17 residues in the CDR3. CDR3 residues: CASSQAVWGREGDEQFF. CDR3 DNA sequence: TGTGCCAGCAGCCAAGCGGTCTGGGGGCGCGAGGGCGATGAGCAGTTCTTC.

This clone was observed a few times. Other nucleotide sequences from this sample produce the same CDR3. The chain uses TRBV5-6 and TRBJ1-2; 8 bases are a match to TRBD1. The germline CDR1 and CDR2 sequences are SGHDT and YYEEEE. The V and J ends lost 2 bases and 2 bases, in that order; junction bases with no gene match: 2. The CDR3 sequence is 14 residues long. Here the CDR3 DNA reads TGTGCCAGCAGCTTCGGACAGGGAAACTATGGCTACACCTTC. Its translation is CASSFGQGNYGYTF.